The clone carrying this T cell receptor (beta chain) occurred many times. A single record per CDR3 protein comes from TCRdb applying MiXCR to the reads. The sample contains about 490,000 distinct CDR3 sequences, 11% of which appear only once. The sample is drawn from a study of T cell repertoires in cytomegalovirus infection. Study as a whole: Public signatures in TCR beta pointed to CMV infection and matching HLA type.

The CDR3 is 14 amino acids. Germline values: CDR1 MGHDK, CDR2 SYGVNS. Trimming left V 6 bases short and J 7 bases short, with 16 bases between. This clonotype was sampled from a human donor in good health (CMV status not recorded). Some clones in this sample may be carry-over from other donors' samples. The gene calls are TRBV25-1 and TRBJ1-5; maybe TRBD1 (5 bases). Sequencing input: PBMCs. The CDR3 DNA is TGTGCCAGCAGCCCAACCGGGGCAGGACAGCCCCAGCATTTT. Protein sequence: CASSPTGAGQPQHF. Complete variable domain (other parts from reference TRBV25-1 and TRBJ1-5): EADIYQTPRYLVIGTGKKITLECSQTMGHDKMYWYQQDPGMELHLIHYSYGVNSTEKGDLSSESTVSRIRTEHFPLTLESARPSHTSQYLCASSPTGAGQPQHFGDGTRLSIL.